Listed below are T cell receptor beta chains from one sample, sequenced in a study of T cell changes during pregnancy in multiple sclerosis. The assay was immunoSEQ multiplex PCR, and TCRdb's table has in-frame clones only and misses some. Among about 68,000 clones listed, roughly 89% were seen once. Sample: peripheral blood, taken in the second trimester of pregnancy. The receptors originated from a female donor with multiple sclerosis, enrolled in a pregnancy study. CDR3s include the opening cysteine and the closing phenylalanine or tryptophan. Each record gives: J gene, clone size, V gene, D gene, CDR3 protein. D genes are given only for firm matches. Clone size is given for some rows only: seen once, a few or many times, or a class if the clone is expanded.

j_call: TRBJ2-7
clone_size: .
v_call: TRBV6-6
d_call: TRBD1
cdr3_aa: CASSRGTGDYEQYF

j_call: TRBJ1-4
clone_size: .
v_call: TRBV5-6
d_call: .
cdr3_aa: CASSRTGYGEKLFF

j_call: TRBJ1-2
clone_size: .
v_call: TRBV19
d_call: .
cdr3_aa: CASSVGLFDYGYTF

j_call: TRBJ2-1
clone_size: .
v_call: TRBV6-5
d_call: TRBD2
cdr3_aa: CASSPQGLAGAEQFF

j_call: TRBJ2-1
clone_size: .
v_call: TRBV11-2
d_call: .
cdr3_aa: CASRANNEQFF

j_call: TRBJ2-5
clone_size: .
v_call: TRBV5-1
d_call: .
cdr3_aa: CASSLVTLRVETQYF

j_call: TRBJ2-3
clone_size: .
v_call: TRBV19
d_call: TRBD2
cdr3_aa: CASSIASRASAGGTDTQYF

j_call: TRBJ1-1
clone_size: .
v_call: TRBV4-3
d_call: TRBD1
cdr3_aa: CASSQEPGGNTEAFF

j_call: TRBJ2-7
clone_size: .
v_call: TRBV6-1
d_call: TRBD2
cdr3_aa: CASSDRGGFEQYF

j_call: TRBJ1-2
clone_size: .
v_call: TRBV30
d_call: .
cdr3_aa: CAWTGGRVGGYTF

j_call: TRBJ2-1
clone_size: .
v_call: TRBV30
d_call: TRBD2
cdr3_aa: CAWSGLAGNEQFF

j_call: TRBJ2-7
clone_size: .
v_call: TRBV11-2
d_call: .
cdr3_aa: CASSLASRALSSYEQYF

j_call: TRBJ2-5
clone_size: .
v_call: TRBV5-5
d_call: .
cdr3_aa: CASTSPGQGTQYF

j_call: TRBJ2-2
clone_size: .
v_call: TRBV23-1
d_call: .
cdr3_aa: CASSQSVGGGLNTGELFF

j_call: TRBJ1-6
clone_size: .
v_call: TRBV7-8
d_call: .
cdr3_aa: CASSLVAGLGVSPLHF

j_call: TRBJ1-2
clone_size: .
v_call: TRBV7-2
d_call: .
cdr3_aa: CASSFDRNYGYTF

j_call: TRBJ2-5
clone_size: once
v_call: TRBV10-3
d_call: .
cdr3_aa: CAISEIKETQYF

j_call: TRBJ2-7
clone_size: .
v_call: TRBV4-2
d_call: .
cdr3_aa: CASSQPSLEQYF

j_call: TRBJ1-1
clone_size: .
v_call: TRBV5-6
d_call: .
cdr3_aa: CASSFPGGLWNTEAFF

j_call: TRBJ2-2
clone_size: once
v_call: TRBV10-3
d_call: TRBD1
cdr3_aa: CAISVSSGTGNTGELFF

j_call: TRBJ1-2
clone_size: .
v_call: TRBV5-6
d_call: TRBD1
cdr3_aa: CASSLGLRGLNGYTF

j_call: TRBJ1-1
clone_size: .
v_call: TRBV4-2
d_call: TRBD1
cdr3_aa: CASSPLRGDSSEAFF

j_call: TRBJ1-5
clone_size: .
v_call: TRBV2
d_call: .
cdr3_aa: CASSESTANQPQHF

j_call: TRBJ2-6
clone_size: .
v_call: TRBV9
d_call: .
cdr3_aa: CASSVGSRLGANVLTF

j_call: TRBJ1-1
clone_size: .
v_call: TRBV7-8
d_call: TRBD1
cdr3_aa: CASSYNPSRTGDTEAFF

j_call: TRBJ1-2
clone_size: few
v_call: TRBV27
d_call: TRBD1
cdr3_aa: CASSLSTGGSIYGYTF

j_call: TRBJ1-1
clone_size: once
v_call: TRBV10-2
d_call: .
cdr3_aa: CASIPGTSSEAFF

j_call: TRBJ2-7
clone_size: once
v_call: TRBV28
d_call: TRBD1
cdr3_aa: CASSLPGTGEHEQYF

j_call: TRBJ1-5
clone_size: .
v_call: TRBV19
d_call: .
cdr3_aa: CASSILTGVNQPQHF

j_call: .
clone_size: .
v_call: TRBV7-2
d_call: TRBD1
cdr3_aa: CASSPGGTYEQYF

j_call: TRBJ2-3
clone_size: .
v_call: TRBV27
d_call: .
cdr3_aa: CASSLSRWDTQYF

j_call: TRBJ1-3
clone_size: .
v_call: TRBV29-1
d_call: TRBD1
cdr3_aa: CSATGSGNTIYF

j_call: TRBJ1-5
clone_size: .
v_call: TRBV11-2
d_call: .
cdr3_aa: CASSLALGSNQPQHF

j_call: TRBJ2-5
clone_size: .
v_call: TRBV6-1
d_call: .
cdr3_aa: CASSEYRNRRETQYF

j_call: TRBJ2-2
clone_size: .
v_call: TRBV9
d_call: TRBD2
cdr3_aa: CASTRGDWVTGELFF

j_call: TRBJ2-3
clone_size: .
v_call: TRBV6-4
d_call: TRBD2
cdr3_aa: CASSPSGSTDTQYF

j_call: TRBJ1-5
clone_size: .
v_call: TRBV4-2
d_call: TRBD1
cdr3_aa: CASSQEGQANYQPQHF

j_call: TRBJ1-4
clone_size: .
v_call: TRBV4-3
d_call: TRBD1
cdr3_aa: CASSLRQGDEKLFF

j_call: TRBJ2-3
clone_size: .
v_call: TRBV10-3
d_call: TRBD1
cdr3_aa: CAISATGGSDTQYF

j_call: TRBJ2-2
clone_size: .
v_call: TRBV5-4
d_call: TRBD1
cdr3_aa: CASSGPGQGATGELFF

j_call: TRBJ2-5
clone_size: .
v_call: TRBV5-1
d_call: TRBD2
cdr3_aa: CASSFGLAGGQETQYF

j_call: TRBJ2-1
clone_size: .
v_call: TRBV5-4
d_call: .
cdr3_aa: CASKTGGGTTNNEQFF

j_call: TRBJ2-7
clone_size: .
v_call: TRBV7-2
d_call: .
cdr3_aa: CASSLNKYEQYF

j_call: TRBJ2-2
clone_size: .
v_call: TRBV7-3
d_call: TRBD2
cdr3_aa: CASSGGLAATGELFF

j_call: TRBJ1-5
clone_size: .
v_call: TRBV19
d_call: .
cdr3_aa: CASSILGPVYSNQPQHF

j_call: TRBJ2-3
clone_size: .
v_call: TRBV10-3
d_call: TRBD2
cdr3_aa: CAISRETSGGPGADTQYF

j_call: TRBJ2-4
clone_size: .
v_call: TRBV19
d_call: .
cdr3_aa: CASSIYREGNIQYF